The 24 T cell receptor beta chains below all came from one sample that was sequenced in a study of blood T cell repertoires in COVID-19. Here immunoSEQ multiplex PCR was the method, and the copy in TCRdb shows in-frame clones only, minus some. The table has about 130,000 clones, about four fifths seen once; the top ten hold around a fifth. The sample consisted of peripheral blood. The receptors come from a man older than 75 with acute or convalescent COVID-19.

This rearrangement joins TRBV7-3 to TRBJ1-2; TRBD1 agrees at 9 bases. The germline gives CDR1 SGHTA, CDR2 FQGTGA. V lost 2 bases, J lost 0 bases, and 7 bases stayed unmatched. The CDR3 is 17 residues long. CDR3 residues: CASSLPGRQGANYGYTF. As DNA, the CDR3 is TGTGCCAGCAGCTTACCGGGCCGACAGGGGGCTAACTATGGCTACACCTTC.

The chain joins TRBV5-4 to TRBJ2-3; 9 nucleotides match TRBD1. Germline V gene lookup returns CDR1 SGHNT and CDR2 YYREEE (reference sequence). V shed 4 bases and J 1 base; nucleotides not matched to a gene: 4. The CDR3 is 15 residues long. CDR3 nucleotides: TGTGCCAGCAGCCGTCGGACAGGGGGCACAGATACGCAGTATTTT. This encodes CASSRRTGGTDTQYF.

This clone was seen a single time. V gene TRBV27 combines with J gene TRBJ1-1; D is uncertain. CDR1 and CDR2 from the germline V gene are MNHEY and SMNVEV (reference sequence). Trimming removed 7 bases from V and 1 base from J, with 13 bases in between. This CDR3 is built from 14 residues. CDR3 DNA sequence: TGTGCCAGCAAAACAGAGGGAACGAACACTGAAGCTTTCTTT. Translating it yields CASKTEGTNTEAFF.

The CDR3 nucleotides are TGTGCCAGTCTCGGGTCTCTACCCTACGAGCAGTACTTC. Protein product: CASLGSLPYEQYF. V gene TRBV28 combines with J gene TRBJ2-7, with no clear D. Germline V gene data show CDR1 as MDHEN and CDR2 as SYDVKM. CDR3 size: 13 residues. V shed 9 bases and J shed 2 bases, with 14 bases lying between them.

The gene calls are TRBV19 and TRBJ2-5; 11 bases are shared with TRBD2. The germline V gene has CDR1 LNHDA and CDR2 SQIVND (reference sequence). The CDR3 is made up of 16 amino acids. Trimming took 6 bases from V and 1 from J; bases not matched to a gene: 7. DNA for the CDR3: TGTGCCAGTAGCAGGAAGGGACTAGCGGCCCAAGAGACCCAGTACTTC. It encodes CASSRKGLAAQETQYF.

V gene TRBV9 combines with J gene TRBJ2-1; D is possibly TRBD1 (5 bases). Germline values: CDR1 SGDLS, CDR2 YYNGEE. Trimming stripped 1 base from V and 5 bases from J, with 13 bases between. This CDR3 comprises 15 residues. CDR3 nucleotide sequence: TGTGCCAGCAGCGTAAACTCAGGGTCGGACAATGAGCAGTTCTTC. It yields the protein CASSVNSGSDNEQFF.

The V gene is TRBV2, the J gene TRBJ1-3; 10 nucleotides agree with TRBD1. Germline V lookup: CDR1 SNHLY, CDR2 FYNNEI. The CDR3 is 15 residues long. V was pared by 5 bases and J by 3 bases, with 4 bases of the junction left unmatched. The CDR3 DNA reads TGTGCCAGCAGTCGGGACAGGGGCGGTGGAAACACCATATATTTT. It specifies CASSRDRGGGNTIYF.

This chain links TRBV5-4 with TRBJ2-1; 9 bases are a match to TRBD2. The CDR3 runs to 16 residues. Germline CDR1 reads SGHNT; CDR2 reads YYREEE (reference sequence). V lost 2 bases to trimming and J lost 2 bases; unmatched junction nucleotides: 5. In DNA form, the CDR3 reads TGTGCCAGCAGCTTAGATGCGGGGGGGCCCTACAATGAGCAGTTCTTC. Translated, it gives CASSLDAGGPYNEQFF.

The chain carries TRBV2 and TRBJ1-2; a possible D gene is TRBD1 (6 bases). Germline V gives CDR1 SNHLY, CDR2 FYNNEI. CDR3 length equals 15 residues. Trimming shortened V by 3 bases and J by 2 bases, and 13 bases separated the two germline ends. The CDR3 protein is CASSDRGQQNYGYTF. In DNA, the CDR3 is TGTGCCAGCAGTGATCGAGGACAGCAAAACTATGGCTACACCTTC. The full variable domain, rest sourced from reference TRBV2 and TRBJ1-2, is EPEVTQTPSHQVTQMGQEVILRCVPISNHLYFYWYRQILGQKVEFLVSFYNNEISEKSEIFDDQFSVERPDGSNFTLKIRSTKLEDSAMYFCASSDRGQQNYGYTFGSGTRLTVV.

The gene calls are TRBV6-5 and TRBJ2-7; D remains unclear. Germline CDR1 is MNHEY and CDR2 is SVGAGI. The CDR3 contains 12 residues. Trimming cost V 6 bases and J 6 bases, with 12 bases left between them. The CDR3 loop is CASRPAGGEQYF. DNA of the CDR3: TGTGCCAGCAGACCTGCCGGTGGCGAGCAGTACTTC.

V and J are TRBV19 and TRBJ1-5; D is unresolved. Germline CDR1 LNHDA, CDR2 SQIVND (reference sequence). V was cut by 4 bases and J by 2 bases, with 12 bases left in between. This CDR3 is 15 amino acids long. The DNA for the CDR3 is TGTGCCAGTAGTAATACAGCTACCGGCAATCAGCCCCAGCATTTT. This encodes CASSNTATGNQPQHF.

The V and J genes are TRBV3-1 (or the pseudogene TRBV3-2) and TRBJ2-2; D remains ambiguous. Per germline, CDR1 LGHDT and CDR2 YNNKEL (reference sequence). The V and J ends lost 3 bases and 3 bases respectively, with 14 bases between them. The CDR3 spans 16 residues. The CDR3 loop is CASSHPITEYTGELFF. CDR3 nucleotides: TGTGCCAGCAGCCACCCTATTACAGAATACACCGGGGAGCTGTTTTTT.

The chain employs TRBV7-9 and TRBJ1-2; TRBD1 matches at 10 bases. V shed 6 bases and J 4 bases; nucleotides not matched to a gene: 14. Per germline, CDR1 SEHNR and CDR2 FQNEAQ (reference sequence). The CDR3 totals 17 residues. The DNA of the CDR3 is TGTGCCAGCAGTCAAGCCTCCGGGACAGGGGCGGTCTATGGCTACACCTTC. Its protein product is CASSQASGTGAVYGYTF.

The rearrangement joins TRBV3-1 (or the pseudogene TRBV3-2) to TRBJ1-3; TRBD1 is a possible D gene (5 bases). The V gene's germline CDR1 is LGHDT and CDR2 YNNKEL (reference sequence). Deletions cut 4 bases from V and 0 bases from J, with 10 bases between. This CDR3 comprises 15 residues. The DNA of the CDR3 is TGTGCCAGCAGCCCGGGACTGCCCTCTGGAAACACCATATATTTT. As protein: CASSPGLPSGNTIYF.

The chain combines TRBV18 with TRBJ2-2, with 8 bases aligning to TRBD1. Germline CDR1 and CDR2: KGHSH and LQKENI. The V and J ends lost 4 bases and 5 bases, in that order; junction bases with no gene match: 3. The CDR3 runs to 14 residues. DNA for the CDR3: TGTGCCAGCTCACGCCGGACAGGGACCGGGGAGCTGTTTTTT. This codes for CASSRRTGTGELFF.

This chain uses TRBV6-5 with TRBJ2-1; maybe TRBD1 (7 bases). Deletions cut 6 bases from V and 6 bases from J, with 18 bases between. CDR3 size: 15 residues. Germline V gene data show CDR1 as MNHEY and CDR2 as SVGAGI. DNA of the CDR3: TGTGCCAGCAGAGAGGGCGGGACAGACCTCAATGAGCAGTTCTTC. This encodes CASREGGTDLNEQFF.

In its sample, this clone was seen once. The V gene is TRBV5-6, the J gene TRBJ2-5; tentative D call: TRBD1 (5 bases). In germline, CDR1 is SGHDT, CDR2 YYEEEE. CDR3 length: 14 residues. Trimming took off 4 bases at V and 2 bases at J, with 12 bases between the two ends. The CDR3 here is CASSPTGPQETQYF. The DNA for the CDR3 is TGTGCCAGCAGCCCAACAGGCCCACAAGAGACCCAGTACTTC. The entire variable domain, with the rest obtained from reference TRBV5-6 and TRBJ2-5, is as follows: DAGVTQSPTHLIKTRGQQVTLRCSPKSGHDTVSWYQQALGQGPQFIFQYYEEEERQRGNFPDRFSGHQFPNYSSELNVNALLLGDSALYLCASSPTGPQETQYFGPGTRLLVL.

For this clone: Germline and junction disagree at one end, which may indicate a read error. The chain recombines TRBV27 with TRBJ2-7, with D perhaps TRBD2 (5 bases). The CDR3 spans 15 residues. The germline CDR1 and CDR2 sequences are MNHEY and SMNVEV (reference sequence). The CDR3 spells CASSLGRLAGYKQYF. CDR3 coding DNA: TGTGCCAGCAGTTTAGGGCGGCTGGCGGGCTACAAGCAGTACTTC.

This rearrangement joins TRBV5-4 to TRBJ1-2, with 7 bases matching TRBD1. Germline V gives CDR1 SGHNT, CDR2 YYREEE (reference sequence). This CDR3 comprises 15 residues. With 1 base clipped from V and 2 bases from J, the junction kept 5 bases outside the gene matches. The CDR3 DNA reads TGTGCCAGCAGCTTGCGGACAGGACTCAACTATGGCTACACCTTC. It specifies CASSLRTGLNYGYTF.

The chain recombines TRBV28 with TRBJ1-5; 7 nucleotides align to TRBD1. The CDR3 sequence is 16 residues long. Looked up from germline, CDR1 is MDHEN and CDR2 is SYDVKM. The junction had 11 bases not matched to a gene; V was cut back by 2 bases and J by 7 bases. The DNA for the CDR3 is TGTGCCAGCAGTTTAACCGGGACAGCGACTTGGCAGCCCCAGCATTTT. This encodes CASSLTGTATWQPQHF.

V and J are TRBV11-2 and TRBJ2-2; D remains unclear. V shed 5 bases and J shed 6 bases, with 7 bases lying between them. The CDR3 has 12 amino acids. The germline gives CDR1 SGHAT, CDR2 FQNNGV. In nucleotides, the CDR3 is TGTGCCAGCAGCCCAAATTCCGGGGAGCTGTTTTTT. Encoded protein: CASSPNSGELFF.

The genes are TRBV5-1 and TRBJ2-7; 9 bases match TRBD1. The germline V gene has CDR1 SGHRS and CDR2 YFSETQ. The CDR3 sequence is 13 residues long. The V segment lost 6 bases and the J segment 6 bases; nucleotides outside the gene matches: 7. The CDR3 spells CASTPGQGVEQYF. The CDR3, as DNA: TGCGCCAGCACCCCGGGACAGGGAGTCGAGCAGTACTTC. Drawing the rest from reference TRBV5-1 and TRBJ2-7, the complete variable domain is KAGVTQTPRYLIKTRGQQVTLSCSPISGHRSVSWYQQTPGQGLQFLFEYFSETQRNKGNFPGRFSGRQFSNSRSEMNVSTLELGDSALYLCASTPGQGVEQYFGPGTRLTVT.

The genes are TRBV12-3 or TRBV12-4 and TRBJ1-6, with D hard to call. CDR3 length: 13 amino acids. V lost 3 bases and J 8 bases, leaving 8 bases between the germline ends. The chain's CDR3 is CASSFRRYSPLHF. CDR3 DNA: TGTGCCAGCAGTTTTCGTCGGTATTCACCCCTCCACTTT.

CDR3 residues: CASSFRGTETQYF. The CDR3 DNA sequence: TGTGCCAGCAGCTTTCGGGGAACAGAGACCCAGTACTTC. This chain connects TRBV5-6 to TRBJ2-5; tentative D call: TRBD2 (5 bases). Germline V gene lookup returns CDR1 SGHDT and CDR2 YYEEEE. CDR3 length: 13 amino acids. V gave up 2 bases and J gave up 4 bases, with 9 bases separating them.